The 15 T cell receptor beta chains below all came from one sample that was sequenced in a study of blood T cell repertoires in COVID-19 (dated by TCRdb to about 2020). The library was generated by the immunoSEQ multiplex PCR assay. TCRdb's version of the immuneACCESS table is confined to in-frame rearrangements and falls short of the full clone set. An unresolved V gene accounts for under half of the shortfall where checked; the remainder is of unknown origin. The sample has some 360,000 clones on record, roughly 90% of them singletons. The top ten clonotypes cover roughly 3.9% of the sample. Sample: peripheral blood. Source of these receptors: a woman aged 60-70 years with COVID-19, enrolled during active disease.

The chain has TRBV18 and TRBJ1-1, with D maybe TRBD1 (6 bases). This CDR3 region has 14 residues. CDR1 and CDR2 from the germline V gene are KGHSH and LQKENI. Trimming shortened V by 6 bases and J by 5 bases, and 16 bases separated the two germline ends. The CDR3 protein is CASSQGHPRTEAFF. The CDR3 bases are TGTGCCAGCTCCCAGGGGCACCCAAGGACTGAAGCTTTCTTT.

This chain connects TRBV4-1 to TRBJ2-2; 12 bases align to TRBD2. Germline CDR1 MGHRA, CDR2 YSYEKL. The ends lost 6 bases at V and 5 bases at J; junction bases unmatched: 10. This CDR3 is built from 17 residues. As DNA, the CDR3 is TGCGCCAGCAGGCTTAATCTAGCGGGGGGGCGGACCGGGGAGCTGTTTTTT. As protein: CASRLNLAGGRTGELFF.

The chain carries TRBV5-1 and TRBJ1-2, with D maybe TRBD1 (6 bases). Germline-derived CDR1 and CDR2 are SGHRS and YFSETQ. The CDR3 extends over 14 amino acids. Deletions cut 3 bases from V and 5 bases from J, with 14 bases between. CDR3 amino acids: CASSSPDSPYGYTF. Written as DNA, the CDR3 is TGCGCCAGCAGCTCTCCGGACAGTCCTTATGGCTACACCTTC.

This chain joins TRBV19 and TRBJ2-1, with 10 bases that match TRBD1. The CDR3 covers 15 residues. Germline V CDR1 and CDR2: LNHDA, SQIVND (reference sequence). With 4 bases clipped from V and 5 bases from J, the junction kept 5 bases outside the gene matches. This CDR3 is CASSRDRGLNNEQFF. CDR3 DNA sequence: TGTGCCAGTAGTAGGGACAGGGGCCTAAACAATGAGCAGTTCTTC.

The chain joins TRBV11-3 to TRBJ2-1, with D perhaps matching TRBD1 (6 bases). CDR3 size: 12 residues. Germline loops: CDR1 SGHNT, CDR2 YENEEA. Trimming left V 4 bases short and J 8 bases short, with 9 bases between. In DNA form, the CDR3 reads TGTGCCAGCAGCTACGGGACATATGAGCAGTTCTTC. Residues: CASSYGTYEQFF.

CDR3 nucleotide sequence: TGTGCCAGCTCACCAACCGGGGGGCAAACATTTCTGGAGATTAGCTACACCTTC. Translated, it gives CASSPTGGQTFLEISYTF. The genes are TRBV18 and TRBJ1-2; D might be TRBD1 (6 bases). CDR3 length: 18 amino acids. The V end lost 2 bases, the J end lost 9 bases, and 28 bases lay between the germline ends. CDR1 and CDR2 (germline): KGHSH, LQKENI.

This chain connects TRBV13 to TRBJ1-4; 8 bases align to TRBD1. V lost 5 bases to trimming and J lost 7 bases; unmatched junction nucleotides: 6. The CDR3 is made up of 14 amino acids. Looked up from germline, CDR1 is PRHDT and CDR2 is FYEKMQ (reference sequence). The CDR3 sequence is CASSTRGQGEKLFF. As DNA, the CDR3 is TGTGCCAGCAGCACCAGGGGGCAGGGTGAAAAACTGTTTTTT.

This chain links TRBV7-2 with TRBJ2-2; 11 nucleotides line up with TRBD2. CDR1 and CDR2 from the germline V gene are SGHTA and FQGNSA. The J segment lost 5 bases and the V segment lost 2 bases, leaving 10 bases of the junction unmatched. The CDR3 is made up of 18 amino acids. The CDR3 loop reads CASSLYSGGAGGTGELFF. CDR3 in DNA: TGTGCCAGCAGCTTATATAGCGGGGGGGCCGGTGGAACCGGGGAGCTGTTTTTT.

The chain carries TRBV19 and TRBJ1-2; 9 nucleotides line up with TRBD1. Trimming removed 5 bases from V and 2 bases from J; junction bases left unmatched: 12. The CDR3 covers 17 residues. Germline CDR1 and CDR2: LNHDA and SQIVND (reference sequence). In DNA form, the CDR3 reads TGTGCCAGTAGTCCGGGACAGGGTAGGGCAATCAACTATGGCTACACCTTC. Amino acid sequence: CASSPGQGRAINYGYTF.

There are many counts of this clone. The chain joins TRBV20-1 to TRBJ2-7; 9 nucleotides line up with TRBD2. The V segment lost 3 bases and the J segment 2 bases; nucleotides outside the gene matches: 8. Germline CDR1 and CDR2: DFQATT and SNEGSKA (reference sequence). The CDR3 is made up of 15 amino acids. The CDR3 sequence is CSASSSGGSTYEQYF. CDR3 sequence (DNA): TGCAGTGCTAGTTCCAGCGGGGGGTCTACCTACGAGCAGTACTTC.

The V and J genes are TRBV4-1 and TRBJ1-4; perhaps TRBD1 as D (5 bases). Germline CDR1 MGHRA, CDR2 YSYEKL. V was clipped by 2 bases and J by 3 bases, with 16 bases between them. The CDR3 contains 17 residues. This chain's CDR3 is CASSQFAGGASNEKLFF. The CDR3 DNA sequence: TGCGCCAGCAGCCAATTCGCAGGAGGGGCCTCTAATGAAAAACTGTTTTTT.

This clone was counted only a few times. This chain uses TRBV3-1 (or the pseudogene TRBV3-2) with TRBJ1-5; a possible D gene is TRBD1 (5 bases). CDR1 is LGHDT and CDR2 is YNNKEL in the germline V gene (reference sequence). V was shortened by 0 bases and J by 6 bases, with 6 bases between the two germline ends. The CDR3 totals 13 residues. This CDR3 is CASSQDRGQPQHF. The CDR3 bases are TGTGCCAGCAGCCAAGATAGGGGTCAGCCCCAGCATTTT.

Here the CDR3 DNA reads TGTGCCAGCAGCCAAGGGCCTGGGACAGGGAGGGACTACACCTTC. It specifies CASSQGPGTGRDYTF. The chain joins TRBV3-1 (or the pseudogene TRBV3-2) to TRBJ1-2, with TRBD1 identical over 9 bases. Germline CDR1 reads LGHDT; CDR2 reads YNNKEL (reference sequence). V lost 1 base to trimming and J lost 10 bases; unmatched junction nucleotides: 10. This CDR3 is built from 15 residues.

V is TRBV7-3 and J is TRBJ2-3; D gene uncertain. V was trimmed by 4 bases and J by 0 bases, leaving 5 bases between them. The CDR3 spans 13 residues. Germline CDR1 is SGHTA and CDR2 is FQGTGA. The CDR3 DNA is TGTGCCAGCAGCTCCTATAGCACAGATACGCAGTATTTT. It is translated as CASSSYSTDTQYF.

CDR3 DNA sequence: TGTGCCAGCGGGCCAGCGGGGGGGGTAGCAGATACGCAGTATTTT. Translation: CASGPAGGVADTQYF. The gene calls are TRBV7-2 and TRBJ2-3, with 10 bases matching TRBD2. This CDR3 has 15 residues. The V and J ends lost 8 bases and 4 bases, in that order; junction bases with no gene match: 9. Germline assignment: CDR1 SGHTA and CDR2 FQGNSA.